This record concerns one T cell receptor beta chain sequence. The antigen it binds to is not known. No per-base quality is available; no much larger clone lies one base away. Whole blood was collected in K2EDTA tubes by collaborating institutions according to the institutions' own protocols. For TCRbeta analysis, collaborator samples were shipped as frozen whole blood, as isolated PBMCs, or as DNA extracted from either sample type. The data originate from a study of blood T cell repertoires in COVID-19 (TCRdb year 2020). As for the study more broadly: Samples from collaborators originated in the United States, Italy and Spain and spanned both the acute and convalescent phases of COVID-19. The prospective study material was composed of cDNA or gDNA derived from T cells, B-cell-depleted T cells, or PBMCs. Subjects who had been exposed to COVID-19, were actively infected with it, or had recovered from it provided the deeply sampled blood TCRbeta repertoires that made up the dataset. The repertoires were released in a freely available public database meant as a resource for research on the immune response to SARS-CoV-2. Samples were obtained from the ongoing ImmuneRACE study (first 160 participants) and from 1,000 to 1,500 subjects provided by 6 global collaborators. A de-identified subject ID, COVID-19 status, age in years and sex were almost always included in the sample metadata. HLA class I and class II types, where available, came from metadata supplied by the sample provider rather than from assay-based typing.

The immunoSEQ Assay, a bias-controlled multiplex PCR, was used to amplify TCRbeta CDR3 regions from genomic DNA. The original methods were these. The number of nucleated cells in each sample was estimated from the amplification of reference gene primers within the assay. To quantify the absolute abundance of each unique TCRbeta CDR3 rearrangement, sequence reads were collapsed and filtered. For each sample, productive Simpson clonality was calculated as the square root of Simpson's diversity index over productive rearrangements. TCRdb limited this immuneACCESS table to in-frame rearrangements with V and J called. A share of clones is missing; checked studies link under half to unresolved V genes, and the rest is unexplained. That table supplies the V and J calls and clone size; D and trimming were determined from the DNA. The sample data list around 89,000 clones, and 55% to 75% of these were observed just once. Around 15% of the sample is taken by the ten largest.

Results the study describes overall, beyond this receptor: Clinical and demographic metadata were provided uncurated, with the amount varying by source and participant.

This clonotype originated in a woman of 80 years or more with acute or convalescent COVID-19. What was sequenced was peripheral blood.

This receptor has the CDR3 CASSAYLGAVGETQYF. The DNA reads TGTGCCAGCAGCGCGTACCTAGGGGCGGTAGGAGAGACCCAGTACTTC. The chain couples TRBV5-6 to TRBJ2-5; the D gene is possibly TRBD1, with 5 bases matching. The V end loses 4 bases and the J end loses 4 bases, and a stretch of 20 bases separates them. The germline V gene gives CDR1 as SGHDT and CDR2 as YYEEEE. Including the terminal cysteine and phenylalanine, the CDR3 comprises 16 residues. This entry keeps only the CDR3 DNA: 48 bases, framed from base 1.